The rows below give T cell receptor beta chains drawn from one sample of a study of TIL therapy for anti-PD-1-resistant metastatic lung cancer. Data came from immunoSEQ multiplex PCR; TCRdb stores just in-frame clones and leaves some out. The sample shows about 60,000 clones, about two thirds of them seen only once. Material: blood, obtained at baseline. The receptors originated from a person aged 25 to 80 with non-small cell lung cancer. Each CDR3 is given without its conserved first and last residue. Each record gives: V gene, J gene, D gene, CDR3 protein. A D gene is named only where the DNA matches it firmly.

TRBV4-2	TRBJ1-1	NA	ASSPQGGFRTEAF
TRBV30	TRBJ1-5	NA	AWSVGFNQPQH
TRBV4-1	TRBJ1-5	TRBD1	ASSQDIGQGYQPQH
TRBV30	TRBJ2-3	TRBD2	AWSMGLAGGASTDTQY
TRBV5-6	TRBJ1-1	NA	ASSFGTEAF
TRBV5-1	TRBJ2-5	NA	ASDTTGTNHQY
TRBV7-6	TRBJ1-2	NA	ASSSLPGYGYT
TRBV27	TRBJ2-5	NA	ATKVAGAETQY
TRBV7-8	TRBJ2-7	TRBD2	ASSPRLAETYEQY
TRBV28	TRBJ2-3	NA	ASSLLRGHTDTQY
TRBV5-1	TRBJ2-3	NA	ASSLITDTQY
TRBV6-1	TRBJ2-7	NA	ASSERLGRYEQY
TRBV27	TRBJ2-3	NA	ASSPTPTTSTDTQY
TRBV30	TRBJ1-3	NA	AWSDGLAGNTIY
TRBV5-1	TRBJ2-3	TRBD2	ASSFGVRGGSTGDTQY
TRBV7-9	TRBJ2-3	NA	ASSLDSPSTDTQY
TRBV5-1	TRBJ2-5	TRBD1	ASSSTGTLQETQY
TRBV28	TRBJ2-2	NA	ASRLRRGLRSGELF
TRBV27	TRBJ2-7	NA	ASSPKVVGGYEQY
TRBV5-3	TRBJ1-1	NA	ARSAKNTEAF
TRBV6-1	TRBJ1-5	NA	ASSALRDQPQH
TRBV2	TRBJ2-4	TRBD2	ASSKLALTSLAKNIQY
TRBV6-1	TRBJ1-5	NA	ASMRNQPQH
TRBV14	TRBJ2-3	TRBD1	ASSQIETGVDGMDTQY
TRBV5-6	TRBJ1-2	TRBD1	ASSLRYWSDRGAYGYT
TRBV15	TRBJ2-1	NA	ATSRGAGSAYNEQF
TRBV10-3	TRBJ2-7	NA	AISGGLSYEQY
TRBV5-4	TRBJ1-1	NA	ASSSTENTEAF
TRBV29-1	TRBJ1-2	TRBD1	SVEEARGVLGYT
TRBV28	TRBJ2-5	TRBD1	ASHRGQGETQY
TRBV7-9	TRBJ2-1	NA	ASSLELSEQF
TRBV5-8	TRBJ1-5	NA	ASGRGGLSNQPQH
TRBV18	TRBJ2-5	NA	ASSPPRGQETQY
TRBV9	TRBJ1-2	NA	ASQQDRYGYT
TRBV6-6	TRBJ2-5	NA	ASSRLVQETQY
TRBV10-3	TRBJ1-5	NA	AISEAGSNQPQH
TRBV7-9	TRBJ1-1	NA	ASSLDTLNTEAF
TRBV28	TRBJ2-1	NA	ASSFQGGPYNEQF
TRBV30	TRBJ1-1	NA	AWNFDLTEAF
TRBV11-2	TRBJ2-2	TRBD2	ASSRLAGPSGELF
TRBV6-6	TRBJ2-7	NA	ASGMAVSYEQY